These T cell receptor beta chains were read from a single sample in a study of early T cells in non-severe SARS-CoV-2 infection. TCRdb passed the 5' RACE reads through MiXCR, listing each CDR3 protein once. The sample lists roughly 29,000 distinct CDR3 sequences, 5.3% occurring once. The sequencing sample was made of whole blood. Every receptor here comes from an adult who was a healthcare worker with PCR-confirmed SARS-CoV-2 infection or an uninfected control (not recorded which). Both conserved end residues are part of each CDR3. D genes are given only for firm matches. Expanded clones are given a class, and other clones once, few, many or no size at all.

CDR3nt: TGTGCCAGCAGCCCCGGGACAGGGGTCGATCAGCCCCAGCATTTT
CDR3aa: CASSPGTGVDQPQHF
abundance: many
len: 15
v_gene: TRBV7-2
d_gene: TRBD1
j_gene: TRBJ1-5

CDR3nt: TGTGCCACCACATCCGGACAGAGCACAGATACGCAGTATTTT
CDR3aa: CATTSGQSTDTQYF
abundance: many
len: 14
v_gene: TRBV24-1
d_gene: -
j_gene: TRBJ2-3

CDR3nt: TGTGCCAGCAGTCCGAATCCGGGACAGGGGGCAATGACTAATGAAAAACTGTTTTTT
CDR3aa: CASSPNPGQGAMTNEKLFF
abundance: many
len: 19
v_gene: TRBV28
d_gene: TRBD1
j_gene: TRBJ1-4

CDR3nt: TGCAGTGCTAGCGGGATGGGCCACGAGCAGTACTTC
CDR3aa: CSASGMGHEQYF
abundance: many
len: 12
v_gene: TRBV20-1
d_gene: -
j_gene: TRBJ2-7

CDR3nt: TGTGCCAGCAGCCAATCTATTTTTGCAGGGGTCGGCACCGGGGAGCTGTTTTTT
CDR3aa: CASSQSIFAGVGTGELFF
abundance: many
len: 18
v_gene: TRBV14
d_gene: -
j_gene: TRBJ2-2

CDR3nt: TGCAGTGCTAGAGGGGGGCTGGGGAGAGAAGAGACCCAGTACTTC
CDR3aa: CSARGGLGREETQYF
abundance: many
len: 15
v_gene: TRBV20-1
d_gene: -
j_gene: TRBJ2-5

CDR3nt: TGTGCCAGCAGCTTAGGACAGGGACTTCAGCCCCAGCATTTT
CDR3aa: CASSLGQGLQPQHF
abundance: -
len: 14
v_gene: TRBV7-2
d_gene: TRBD1
j_gene: TRBJ1-5

CDR3nt: TGCGCCAGCAGCCAAGTAGCGGGAGAAGGGAAAGAGACCCAGTACTTC
CDR3aa: CASSQVAGEGKETQYF
abundance: many
len: 16
v_gene: TRBV4-3
d_gene: TRBD2
j_gene: TRBJ2-5

CDR3nt: TGTGCCAGCAGCCTACGGACAGGCCGAGGCTATGGCTACACCTTC
CDR3aa: CASSLRTGRGYGYTF
abundance: medium-sized
len: 15
v_gene: TRBV5-6
d_gene: TRBD1
j_gene: TRBJ1-2

CDR3nt: TGTGCCACCGGACTCGGGACAACGAACACCGGGGAGCTGTTTTTT
CDR3aa: CATGLGTTNTGELFF
abundance: many
len: 15
v_gene: TRBV10-3
d_gene: -
j_gene: TRBJ2-2

CDR3nt: TGCAGTGCTCGACTACCTAGCACAGATACGCAGTATTTT
CDR3aa: CSARLPSTDTQYF
abundance: many
len: 13
v_gene: TRBV20-1
d_gene: -
j_gene: TRBJ2-3

CDR3nt: TGTGCCAGCAGTTTAACGGGCAGATTGAGCAATCAGCCCCAGCATTTT
CDR3aa: CASSLTGRLSNQPQHF
abundance: many
len: 16
v_gene: TRBV28
d_gene: -
j_gene: TRBJ1-5

CDR3nt: TGTGCCAGCAGTTACGCCCCCGGGACCGGGAGGTATGAGCAGTTCTTC
CDR3aa: CASSYAPGTGRYEQFF
abundance: -
len: 16
v_gene: TRBV6-2/TRBV6-3
d_gene: TRBD2
j_gene: TRBJ2-1

CDR3nt: TGCAGCGGTACTAGCGGGATGGATACGCAGTATTTT
CDR3aa: CSGTSGMDTQYF
abundance: many
len: 12
v_gene: TRBV20-1
d_gene: TRBD2
j_gene: TRBJ2-3

CDR3nt: TGTGCCAGCAGCTTACCTGGTGGAGCGGGATCCTACGAGCAGTACTTC
CDR3aa: CASSLPGGAGSYEQYF
abundance: many
len: 16
v_gene: TRBV7-6
d_gene: TRBD2
j_gene: TRBJ2-7

CDR3nt: TGTGCCAGCATGAAGACAGGGCGGAATGAGCAGTTCTTC
CDR3aa: CASMKTGRNEQFF
abundance: many
len: 13
v_gene: TRBV28
d_gene: TRBD1
j_gene: TRBJ2-1

CDR3nt: TGCGCCAGCAGCTTGTACGGGGGAAGGGGAATCTCCTACAATGAGCAGTTCTTC
CDR3aa: CASSLYGGRGISYNEQFF
abundance: many
len: 18
v_gene: TRBV5-1
d_gene: -
j_gene: TRBJ2-1

CDR3nt: TGCGCCAGCAGTGAAGGGGAGACCCAGTACTTC
CDR3aa: CASSEGETQYF
abundance: many
len: 11
v_gene: TRBV10-2
d_gene: -
j_gene: TRBJ2-5

CDR3nt: TGTGCCAGCAGTCTTATCCCAGATTCGGGTGGCTACACCTTC
CDR3aa: CASSLIPDSGGYTF
abundance: many
len: 14
v_gene: TRBV28
d_gene: -
j_gene: TRBJ1-2

CDR3nt: TGTGCCAGCAGTTTATGGGGCAGGGGGCCCACTGAAGCTTTCTTT
CDR3aa: CASSLWGRGPTEAFF
abundance: many
len: 15
v_gene: TRBV28
d_gene: TRBD1
j_gene: TRBJ1-1

CDR3nt: TGCAGTGCTAGAGGGACTAGCGGGGATAGAGGCGAGCAGTACTTC
CDR3aa: CSARGTSGDRGEQYF
abundance: many
len: 15
v_gene: TRBV20-1
d_gene: TRBD2
j_gene: TRBJ2-7

CDR3nt: TGTGCCAGCAGCTCGACAGGGATCATGGAGACCCAGTACTTC
CDR3aa: CASSSTGIMETQYF
abundance: many
len: 14
v_gene: TRBV7-8
d_gene: TRBD1
j_gene: TRBJ2-5

CDR3nt: TGTGCCAGCAGCTCCCGAATGCGGGACAGCACAGATACGCAGTATTTT
CDR3aa: CASSSRMRDSTDTQYF
abundance: many
len: 16
v_gene: TRBV7-9
d_gene: -
j_gene: TRBJ2-3

CDR3nt: TGTGCCAGCAGCTTTAACAGGGGGCGTCAGCCCCAGCATTTT
CDR3aa: CASSFNRGRQPQHF
abundance: many
len: 14
v_gene: TRBV13
d_gene: TRBD1
j_gene: TRBJ1-5

CDR3nt: TGTGCCAGCAGTTTCCCAGGGGCGGGCTACAATGAGCAGTTCTTC
CDR3aa: CASSFPGAGYNEQFF
abundance: few
len: 15
v_gene: TRBV28
d_gene: -
j_gene: TRBJ2-1

CDR3nt: TGTGCCAGCAGTGAATTTCAGTATGGCTACACCTTC
CDR3aa: CASSEFQYGYTF
abundance: -
len: 12
v_gene: TRBV25-1
d_gene: -
j_gene: TRBJ1-2

CDR3nt: TGCGCCAGCAGCCAAGATCCGACTAGCGGGTTGACTGCTGAGCAGTTCTTC
CDR3aa: CASSQDPTSGLTAEQFF
abundance: many
len: 17
v_gene: TRBV4-1
d_gene: TRBD2
j_gene: TRBJ2-1

CDR3nt: TGCGCCAGCAGCACCGGGACAGGGGGCACCGGGGAGCTGTTTTTT
CDR3aa: CASSTGTGGTGELFF
abundance: many
len: 15
v_gene: TRBV5-1
d_gene: TRBD1
j_gene: TRBJ2-2

CDR3nt: TGTGCCAGCAGCCCCTTGGAGCAGCCCCAGCATTTT
CDR3aa: CASSPLEQPQHF
abundance: many
len: 12
v_gene: TRBV7-9
d_gene: -
j_gene: TRBJ1-5

CDR3nt: TGTGCCAGCAGCTTGACTAGCGGTAGCTATTACAATGAGCAGTTCTTC
CDR3aa: CASSLTSGSYYNEQFF
abundance: many
len: 16
v_gene: TRBV7-6
d_gene: TRBD2
j_gene: TRBJ2-1

CDR3nt: TGTGCCAGCAGTGAATCAGTGACAGGGGGCGCAGATACGCAGTATTTT
CDR3aa: CASSESVTGGADTQYF
abundance: -
len: 16
v_gene: TRBV2
d_gene: TRBD1
j_gene: TRBJ2-3

CDR3nt: TGTGCCAGCGGACGGACAGCCCCCACAGATACGCAGTATTTT
CDR3aa: CASGRTAPTDTQYF
abundance: many
len: 14
v_gene: TRBV6-1
d_gene: -
j_gene: TRBJ2-3

CDR3nt: TGTGCCAGCAGCCAAGGTCTAGCGGGAGGACTTTGGAACACCGGGGAGCTGTTTTTT
CDR3aa: CASSQGLAGGLWNTGELFF
abundance: many
len: 19
v_gene: TRBV14
d_gene: TRBD2
j_gene: TRBJ2-2

CDR3nt: TGTGCCAGCAGCCAGGGGGCAGTTGGCTATGGCTACACCTTC
CDR3aa: CASSQGAVGYGYTF
abundance: -
len: 14
v_gene: TRBV3-1
d_gene: -
j_gene: TRBJ1-2

CDR3nt: TGTGCCAGCAGTGTGGCTAGCGGGCTTATCACAGATACGCAGTATTTT
CDR3aa: CASSVASGLITDTQYF
abundance: -
len: 16
v_gene: TRBV6-6
d_gene: TRBD2
j_gene: TRBJ2-3

CDR3nt: TGTGCCAGCAGCCCGGACAGCCTTCTCTCTGGGGCCAACGTCCTGACTTTC
CDR3aa: CASSPDSLLSGANVLTF
abundance: many
len: 17
v_gene: TRBV7-6
d_gene: -
j_gene: TRBJ2-6

CDR3nt: TGTGCCAGCAGCTCATTATGGACAGGGGGGACAGATACGCAGTATTTT
CDR3aa: CASSSLWTGGTDTQYF
abundance: many
len: 16
v_gene: TRBV11-2
d_gene: TRBD1
j_gene: TRBJ2-3

CDR3nt: TGCAGCGCCTCAACAGGGTTCCTATTCACTGAAGCTTTCTTT
CDR3aa: CSASTGFLFTEAFF
abundance: medium-sized
len: 14
v_gene: TRBV29-1
d_gene: -
j_gene: TRBJ1-1

CDR3nt: TGTGCCAGCAGCTCGGCGGCGGGAGCGGATACGCAGTATTTT
CDR3aa: CASSSAAGADTQYF
abundance: many
len: 14
v_gene: TRBV7-7
d_gene: TRBD2
j_gene: TRBJ2-3

CDR3nt: TGCAGTGCTAGAGATCCGGGACAGGGGATGAGTGAGCAGTTCTTC
CDR3aa: CSARDPGQGMSEQFF
abundance: many
len: 15
v_gene: TRBV20-1
d_gene: TRBD1
j_gene: TRBJ2-1

CDR3nt: TGTGCCAGCAGCCCCTATCCTGGGGACTCCTACGAGCAGTACTTC
CDR3aa: CASSPYPGDSYEQYF
abundance: many
len: 15
v_gene: TRBV7-6
d_gene: -
j_gene: TRBJ2-7

CDR3nt: TGTGCCAGCACCAAATGGAGGGAGGGGCTCAATGAGCAGTTCTTC
CDR3aa: CASTKWREGLNEQFF
abundance: many
len: 15
v_gene: TRBV6-2/TRBV6-3
d_gene: TRBD2
j_gene: TRBJ2-1

CDR3nt: TGTGCCAGCAGCTCTAGGGCGGGATCAAATCAGCCCCAGCATTTT
CDR3aa: CASSSRAGSNQPQHF
abundance: few
len: 15
v_gene: TRBV7-2
d_gene: -
j_gene: TRBJ1-5

CDR3nt: TGTGCCTGGAGTAGAGGAGCGGGAAGGACCGGGGAGCTGTTTTTT
CDR3aa: CAWSRGAGRTGELFF
abundance: many
len: 15
v_gene: TRBV30
d_gene: TRBD2
j_gene: TRBJ2-2

CDR3nt: TGTGCCAGCAGCTTAGGGACAGGAGCAACCTATGGCTACACCTTC
CDR3aa: CASSLGTGATYGYTF
abundance: many
len: 15
v_gene: TRBV7-8
d_gene: TRBD1
j_gene: TRBJ1-2

CDR3nt: TGTGCCAGCAGTTTATGGGTGAGCCAAGAGACCCAGTACTTC
CDR3aa: CASSLWVSQETQYF
abundance: -
len: 14
v_gene: TRBV28
d_gene: -
j_gene: TRBJ2-5

CDR3nt: TGTGCCAGCAGCTTAGCCCCCGTGGAGACCCAGTACTTC
CDR3aa: CASSLAPVETQYF
abundance: many
len: 13
v_gene: TRBV11-2
d_gene: -
j_gene: TRBJ2-5

CDR3nt: TGTGCCAGCAGTTTAACGGGACAGCGGTACACTGAAGCTTTCTTT
CDR3aa: CASSLTGQRYTEAFF
abundance: many
len: 15
v_gene: TRBV28
d_gene: TRBD1
j_gene: TRBJ1-1

CDR3nt: TGTGCCAGCAGCTACGGAAGCGGGACTAGCGGGAGGAATGAGCAGTTCTTC
CDR3aa: CASSYGSGTSGRNEQFF
abundance: -
len: 17
v_gene: TRBV6-2/TRBV6-3
d_gene: TRBD2
j_gene: TRBJ2-1

CDR3nt: TGTGCCAGCAGTGCGCCACAGGGGACCTCCATGAACACTGAAGCTTTCTTT
CDR3aa: CASSAPQGTSMNTEAFF
abundance: many
len: 17
v_gene: TRBV6-2/TRBV6-3
d_gene: TRBD1
j_gene: TRBJ1-1

CDR3nt: TGTGCCAGCAGCCTCACACCTGGGGGAGGGGGTTACAATGAGCAGTTCTTC
CDR3aa: CASSLTPGGGGYNEQFF
abundance: few
len: 17
v_gene: TRBV11-2
d_gene: -
j_gene: TRBJ2-1

CDR3nt: TGTGCCAGCAGCCCTCCGGGACTAGCGGGAGCCGGGGAGCTGTTTTTT
CDR3aa: CASSPPGLAGAGELFF
abundance: -
len: 16
v_gene: TRBV7-2
d_gene: TRBD2
j_gene: TRBJ2-2

CDR3nt: TGTGCCAGCAGCCCAGCCTTAGGGGCCGAGCAGTACTTC
CDR3aa: CASSPALGAEQYF
abundance: many
len: 13
v_gene: TRBV12-3/TRBV12-4
d_gene: -
j_gene: TRBJ2-7

CDR3nt: TGTGCCAGCAGTGGAGAGGGATCCGGGGAGCTGTTTTTT
CDR3aa: CASSGEGSGELFF
abundance: many
len: 13
v_gene: TRBV2
d_gene: -
j_gene: TRBJ2-2